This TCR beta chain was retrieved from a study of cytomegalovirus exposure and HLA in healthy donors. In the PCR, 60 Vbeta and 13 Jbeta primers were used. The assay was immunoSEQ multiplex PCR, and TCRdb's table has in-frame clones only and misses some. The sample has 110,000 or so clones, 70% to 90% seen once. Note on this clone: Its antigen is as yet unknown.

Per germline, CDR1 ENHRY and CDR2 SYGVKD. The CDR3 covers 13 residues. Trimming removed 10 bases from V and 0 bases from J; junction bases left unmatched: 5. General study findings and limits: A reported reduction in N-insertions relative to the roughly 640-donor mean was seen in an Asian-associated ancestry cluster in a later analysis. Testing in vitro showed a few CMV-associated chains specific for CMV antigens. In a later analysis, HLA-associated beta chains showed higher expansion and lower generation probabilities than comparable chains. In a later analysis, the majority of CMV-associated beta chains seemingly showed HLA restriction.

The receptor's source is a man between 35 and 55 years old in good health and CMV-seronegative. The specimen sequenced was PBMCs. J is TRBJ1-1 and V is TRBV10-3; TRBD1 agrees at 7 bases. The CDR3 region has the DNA TGTGCCAAAAGGGACAGCATGAACACTGAAGCTTTCTTT. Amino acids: CAKRDSMNTEAFF.